This is a list of T cell receptor beta chains from one sample in a study of control samples from healthy donors and cancer patients. This table comes from immunoSEQ multiplex PCR, and its TCRdb copy is limited to in-frame clones, with some not included. This sample has 95,000 to 110,000 clones, with 80% to 90% found just once. The source material was PBMCs. Every receptor here comes from a man aged 60 to 69 with lung cancer. Each CDR3 is given with its conserved first and last residue. Each record gives: V gene, clone size, CDR3 protein. Size values are once, few and many counts, or a class for expanded clones, and some rows have none.

TRBV5-6	.	CASSLEPGGASDTQYF
TRBV3-1/TRBV3-2	.	CASSQDLRNSPLHF
TRBV18	.	CASSRDREDEQYF
TRBV15	.	CATSREFGEAGNTIYF
TRBV10-1	.	CASSESWGAAELFF
TRBV30	once	CAWKVQNINYGYTF
TRBV4-1	.	CASSPGTGGAYEQYF
TRBV5-4	.	CASSLGKVKGTEETQYF
TRBV6-5	.	CASSRDRSTNEQFF
TRBV5-6	.	CASSFGSFPTVTETQYF
TRBV5-1	.	CASRTGGGNEKLFF
TRBV10-3	.	CAISEDTGELFF
TRBV4-1	once	CASSGNTEAFF
TRBV5-6	.	CASSPDRGSRNYGYTF
TRBV7-2	.	CASSLEGIMNTEAFF
TRBV5-4	.	CASSLDQAQETQYF
TRBV5-1	.	CASSLGGLGTDTQYF
TRBV2	.	CASSEDRGRETQYF
TRBV18	.	CASSPPVQETQYF
TRBV29-1	once	CSVRDVIGYTF
TRBV5-1	.	CASSLASRETQYF
TRBV15	.	CPTSRLQGGGEKLFF
TRBV7-2	.	CASSLYRDGNTIYF
TRBV5-1	.	CASSKGLGGDTQYF